The sequence of this T cell receptor (beta chain) was determined in a study of CD8+ T cells in alopecia areata (dated by TCRdb to the late 2010s). About the investigation overall: The treated patients took part in an open-label pilot trial in which moderate-to-severe alopecia areata was treated with oral tofacitinib at 5 to 10 mg twice daily. Tofacitinib was given for 6 to 18 months, followed by 6 months of follow-up off drug to assess delayed response and recurrence. Disease severity in treated patients was measured with the SALT score, which quantifies the percentage of affected scalp surface area. High-throughput TCRbeta sequencing was used to examine T cell clonal expansion in alopecia areata in both the C3H/HeJ mouse model and human patients. Human TCRbeta sequencing covered scalp tissue and sorted CD4+ and CD8+ peripheral blood T cells from patchy and totalis/universalis alopecia areata patients and healthy controls. Patients on tofacitinib were biopsied at baseline and after 4 and 24 weeks of treatment, and several of the patients also had a later scalp biopsy. Clonality in the scalp was compared among normal scalp (n=4), patchy alopecia areata scalp (n=8), and alopecia totalis/universalis scalp (n=8). RNA was extracted with the PAXgene miRNA kit for fixed scalp, the miRNeasy kit for PBMCs, and the RNeasy kit for mouse skin. Amplification of TCRbeta CDR3 regions was done by immunoSEQ multiplex PCR using 35 Vbeta forward primers and 13 Jbeta reverse primers. Results and caveats for the whole study, not just this receptor: Shared TCR sequences between patients were less evident than in mice, which may be partly attributable to HLA diversity in the patient population. During tofacitinib treatment, many expanded lesional clones stuck around in both scalp and blood, and this persistence may partly explain why relapse happens after treatment is stopped. Scalp clonality and the number of expanded CD8+ clones among the top 100 scalp clones were significantly decreased by tofacitinib. Because the treated cohort was small and had just a single nonresponder, larger studies are needed to establish links between baseline CD8+ expansion and response. Resident alphabeta T cells in normal human skin are also sequenced, complicating scalp TCR repertoire analysis, unlike mouse skin dominated by gammadelta T cells. Lesional scalp, especially in alopecia totalis/universalis, showed higher clonality and more expanded CD8+ clones than normal scalp, suggesting antigenic drive.

As concerns this clone: What this receptor recognizes is not known. No base quality values were provided; no much bigger clone lies one nucleotide off.

The time point label corresponds to: around 26 weeks on oral tofacitinib. The sample's treatment or condition label, decoded: oral pan-JAK inhibitor, 5-10 mg twice daily. Lesional scalp punch biopsies and peripheral blood were collected from alopecia areata patients. PBMCs were isolated by density centrifugation and stained for CD3, CD4 and CD8, after which CD4+ and CD8+ T cells were sorted on a FACSAria. The receptor library was made with the immunoSEQ multiplex PCR assay. RNA was extracted from all samples and reverse transcribed into cDNA as template for TCR sequencing. First-strand cDNA was synthesized using SuperScript III with a 2:1 mix of oligo-dT and random hexamers. Amplification bias was assessed with a synthetic immune receptor repertoire, and residual bias was removed computationally. Concerning the study's data processing: Raw reads were preprocessed to remove errors, and CDR3 was defined by IMGT conventions from the conserved cysteine to phenylalanine. To get clonality, Shannon entropy was normalized by log2 of the number of productive unique TCRs and the result was subtracted from 1. Scalp TCRbeta sequences were cross-referenced with sorted blood CD4 and CD8 repertoires so that the CD4 or CD8 identity of scalp clones could be inferred. The immuneACCESS repertoire file appears here via TCRdb, limited to in-frame rearrangements. These files lack a portion of the clones; in checked studies, under half of the deficit traces to unresolved V genes, and the cause of the others is not known. The V and J calls and clone size come from that table; D and trimming were worked out from the DNA. The table for this sample lists around 270,000 clones; 58% of them were counted only once. The top ten clones comprise approximately 2% of the sample.

Based on the germline V gene, the CDR1 and CDR2 sequences are SGHRS and YFSETQ. From cysteine to phenylalanine, the CDR3 is 15 amino acids long. Only CDR3 DNA remains: 45 bases, in frame from the first base. V loses 4 bases at its end and J loses 5 bases; junction bases beyond the gene matches: 8. This sequence was found in a human donor with alopecia areata. The sequenced sample was CD4+ T cells sorted from blood, obtained at week 24, from a patient treated with tofacitinib. The rearranged segments are TRBV5-1 and TRBJ1-5; 8 middle bases align to TRBD1. Here is the DNA: TGCGCCAGCAGCCCCCGGACAGGGTTGGATCAGCCCCAGCATTTT. The translation is CASSPRTGLDQPQHF.